Presented here are 20 T cell receptor beta chains from one specimen sequenced in a study of early T cells in non-severe SARS-CoV-2 infection. Via MiXCR, TCRdb re-called the 5' RACE reads, giving one row per CDR3 protein. The sample holds about 80,000 distinct CDR3 sequences, 12% seen once. Sequenced input: whole blood. These receptor sequences come from an adult who was a healthcare worker with PCR-confirmed SARS-CoV-2 infection or an uninfected control (not recorded which).

This chain joins TRBV12-3 or TRBV12-4 and TRBJ1-4; 7 nucleotides line up with TRBD1. Trimming removed 0 bases from V and 7 bases from J; junction bases left unmatched: 2. The CDR3 loop spans 14 amino acids. The CDR3 nucleotides read TGTGCCAGCAGTTTAGCAGGGGGCAGTGAAAAACTGTTTTTT. This gives the protein CASSLAGGSEKLFF.

This clonotype occurred a few times. The CDR3 is CASSRSGTGRSPLHF. The CDR3 nucleotides read TGTGCCAGCAGCCGCTCCGGGACAGGGCGCTCACCCCTCCACTTT. This sequence joins TRBV28 and TRBJ1-6, with TRBD1 matching 9 bases. CDR1 and CDR2 (germline): MDHEN, SYDVKM. The CDR3 has 15 residues. With 6 bases clipped from V and 10 bases from J, the junction kept 10 bases outside the gene matches.

This clonotype was found many times. The chain couples TRBV6-1 to TRBJ2-1; 8 nucleotides align to TRBD1. V gave up 5 bases and J gave up 4 bases; unmatched junction bases: 4. Germline CDR1 MNHNS, CDR2 SASEGT. The CDR3 has 14 residues. CDR3 DNA: TGTGCCAGCAGTAGAACAGGGGGTTACAATGAGCAGTTCTTC. Translation gives CASSRTGGYNEQFF.

This clonotype came up a few times. This sequence joins TRBV7-8 and TRBJ1-6, with TRBD1 identical over 7 bases. The CDR3 covers 15 residues. Germline V gives CDR1 SGHVS, CDR2 FQNEAQ. Trimming at V came to 5 bases and at J to 10 bases, leaving 11 bases not matched to a gene. The CDR3 DNA follows: TGTGCCAGCAGCCTACAGATCCAGGGGGGCTCACCCCTCCACTTT. It specifies CASSLQIQGGSPLHF.

This clonotype was picked up many times. The rearrangement joins TRBV28 to TRBJ1-3, with TRBD1 as a possible D gene (6 bases). Trimming took 5 bases from V and 4 from J, leaving 12 bases between them. CDR3 size: 14 residues. Germline V gene sequence: CDR1 MDHEN, CDR2 SYDVKM. DNA of the CDR3: TGTGCCAGCAGTCGCGGGGGGCAGGGAAACACCATATATTTT. It is translated as CASSRGGQGNTIYF.

This rearrangement joins TRBV5-1 to TRBJ1-1; D not certain. There are 13 residues in the CDR3. The V end was cut by 1 base, the J end by 1 base, with 5 bases between. Germline V lookup: CDR1 SGHRS, CDR2 YFSETQ. The CDR3 loop reads CASSLSQNTEAFF. In DNA form, the CDR3 reads TGCGCCAGCAGCTTGAGTCAGAACACTGAAGCTTTCTTT.

This clonotype showed up just a few times. The chain couples TRBV6-5 to TRBJ2-3, with 8 nucleotides matching TRBD2. CDR1 MNHEY and CDR2 SVGAGI come from the germline V gene. Trimming cost V 6 bases and J 5 bases; bases outside gene matches: 7. CDR3 size: 14 residues. The CDR3 DNA reads TGTGCCAGCAGGGGACTAGGGAATGGAGATACGCAGTATTTT. Its translation: CASRGLGNGDTQYF.

V usage is TRBV4-2 and J usage is TRBJ2-2; D remains ambiguous. Per germline, CDR1 LGHNA and CDR2 YNFKEQ. This CDR3 is 13 amino acids long. The V end lost 4 bases, the J end lost 7 bases, and 10 bases lay between the germline ends. In DNA form, the CDR3 reads TGTGCCAGCAGCCCCCAGTCAATCGGGGAGCTGTTTTTT. Translated, it gives CASSPQSIGELFF.

The chain has TRBV6-6 and TRBJ2-7; TRBD1 might be the D (5 bases). The CDR3 has 15 residues. Between the trimmed V and J ends, which lost 0 bases and 3 bases, there was a span of 12 bases. CDR1 and CDR2 (germline): MNHNY, SVGAGI (reference sequence). CDR3 in DNA: TGTGCCAGCAGTTACTCGTTGAGACAGTACTACGAGCAGTACTTC. This encodes CASSYSLRQYYEQYF.

This clonotype was seen more than once but under ten times. This chain links TRBV29-1 with TRBJ2-1; tentative D call: TRBD2 (6 bases). V was pared by 7 bases and J by 7 bases, with 17 bases between. The CDR3 is 13 residues long. Per germline, CDR1 SQVTM and CDR2 ANQGSEA. The chain's CDR3 is CSAAKTSGNEQFF. CDR3 DNA: TGCAGCGCCGCCAAGACTAGTGGAAATGAGCAGTTCTTC.

This clonotype showed up just a few times. The chain carries TRBV11-2 and TRBJ2-7, with 7 positions matching TRBD1. The CDR3 is 14 amino acids. Per the germline V gene, CDR1 is SGHAT and CDR2 is FQNNGV. Trimming removed 5 bases from V and 2 bases from J; junction bases left unmatched: 6. The CDR3 bases are TGTGCCAGCAGCACAAGGGGGCAGCCCTACGAGCAGTACTTC. Amino acid sequence: CASSTRGQPYEQYF.

The chain carries TRBV20-1 and TRBJ1-1, with 7 positions matching TRBD1. The CDR3 contains 14 residues. Trimming removed 5 bases from V and 1 base from J; junction bases left unmatched: 7. Germline CDR1 DFQATT, CDR2 SNEGSKA (reference sequence). Here the CDR3 DNA reads TGCAGTGCTCCGACTGGGACAGCGAACACTGAAGCTTTCTTT. It codes for CSAPTGTANTEAFF.

This clonotype turned up a few times. The V gene is TRBV14, the J gene TRBJ1-1, with no clear D. CDR1 is SGHDN and CDR2 is FVKESK in the germline V gene. The CDR3 length is 13 residues. V shed 3 bases and J shed 4 bases, with 9 bases lying between them. CDR3 in amino acids: CASSQAAGTEAFF. Written as DNA, the CDR3 is TGTGCCAGCAGCCAGGCCGCGGGCACTGAAGCTTTCTTT.

V usage is TRBV7-2 and J usage is TRBJ2-1, with 14 bases identical to TRBD2. J lost 6 bases, V lost 4 bases, and 2 bases had no gene match. Germline-derived CDR1 and CDR2 are SGHTA and FQGNSA. The CDR3 totals 15 residues. The CDR3: CASSSGTSGGNEQFF. The CDR3 bases are TGTGCCAGCAGCTCCGGGACTAGCGGGGGCAATGAGCAGTTCTTC.

The chain links TRBV29-1 to TRBJ2-7; D tentatively fits TRBD1 or TRBD2 (5 bases each). This CDR3 has 14 amino acids. The V gene lost 7 bases and the J gene lost 4 bases, with 20 bases spanning the gap. CDR1 SQVTM and CDR2 ANQGSEA come from the germline V gene. CDR3 sequence reads: CSARGAQGNYEQYF. DNA for the CDR3: TGCAGCGCCAGAGGGGCACAAGGAAATTACGAGCAGTACTTC.

V is TRBV10-3 and J is TRBJ2-3; D remains ambiguous. The CDR3 length is 12 residues. The germline V gene has CDR1 ENHRY and CDR2 SYGVKD. V dropped 0 bases and J dropped 3 bases, with 1 base sitting between them. CDR3 protein: CAISESTDTQYF. The CDR3 DNA is TGTGCCATCAGTGAGTCAACAGATACGCAGTATTTT.

This clonotype was counted at least ten times. This chain links TRBV20-1 with TRBJ1-1; TRBD1 matches 7 bases. The CDR3 is 15 residues long. Looked up from germline, CDR1 is DFQATT and CDR2 is SNEGSKA (reference sequence). V dropped 0 bases and J dropped 5; count of bases not matched to a gene: 9. CDR3 region: CSARETLRGHTEAFF. CDR3 DNA: TGCAGTGCTAGAGAAACATTAAGGGGGCATACTGAAGCTTTCTTT.

This clonotype has a count of ten or more. The gene calls are TRBV20-1 and TRBJ2-5, with 10 bases that match TRBD1. CDR1 and CDR2 from the germline V gene are DFQATT and SNEGSKA (reference sequence). This CDR3 comprises 14 residues. J lost 1 base, V lost 6 bases, and 5 bases had no gene match. The DNA of the CDR3 is TGCAGTGCGGTTGGGACAGGGGCCCAAGAGACCCAGTACTTC. Amino acid sequence: CSAVGTGAQETQYF.

This clonotype was counted between two and nine times. This chain connects TRBV2 to TRBJ1-5; D call uncertain. There are 14 residues in the CDR3. V shed 3 bases and J shed 0 bases, with 6 bases lying between them. Germline-derived CDR1 and CDR2 are SNHLY and FYNNEI. This CDR3 reads CASSDGYSNQPQHF. Here the CDR3 DNA reads TGTGCCAGCAGTGACGGGTATAGCAATCAGCCCCAGCATTTT.

The chain employs TRBV5-4 and TRBJ2-3; 16 bases align to TRBD2. CDR3 length: 18 residues. Losses at the gene ends were 0 bases for V and 6 bases for J; bases not matched to a gene: 7. From germline, CDR1 is SGHNT and CDR2 YYREEE (reference sequence). CDR3 nucleotide sequence: TGTGCCAGCAGCTTGGCCGGGACTAGCGGGGGGGCCAGGGATACGCAGTATTTT. Translating gives CASSLAGTSGGARDTQYF.